Here is one TCR beta chain with its context. The sample comes from a study of blood T cell repertoires in COVID-19. In the original analysis: Nucleated cell counts were estimated from reference gene primer amplification. The assay was immunoSEQ multiplex PCR, and TCRdb's table has in-frame clones only and misses some. D and trimming were read from the DNA, whereas the V and J calls and clone size are those reported in that table. The sample carries tens of thousands of clones, roughly 78% recorded once. The CDR3 loop spans 15 amino acids. Trimming pared 0 bases from V and 7 bases from J, leaving 15 bases between. CDR1 is WSHSY, CDR2 SAAADI, per germline.

The sample taken for sequencing was peripheral blood. This chain joins TRBV10-2 and TRBJ1-2, with D possibly matching TRBD1 (6 bases). The sequence derives from a woman over 75 with acute or convalescent COVID-19. Here the CDR3 DNA reads TGCGCCAGCAGTGAGTCGATTCAGGGGCGGAGTGGCTACACCTTC. This sequence encodes CASSESIQGRSGYTF.